Listed below are T cell receptor beta chains from one sample, sequenced in a study of T cells expressing NK-cell markers. TCRdb re-called the 5' RACE reads, yielding one record per CDR3 amino acid sequence without DNA. The data show 550,000 or so distinct CDR3 sequences, and the top ten clones hold 3% to 4.5%. The sample was blood T cells: a sorted CD56 or NKG2C T cell subset, CD4+ or CD8+ T cells, or bulk PBMC T cells (not recorded which). The receptors here all came from a man aged 18-30 years in good health. CDR3s include the opening cysteine and the closing phenylalanine or tryptophan. Each record gives: J gene, V gene, CDR3 protein.

>TRBJ1-4|TRBV29-1
CSVLQPRQGAGEKLFF
>TRBJ1-1|TRBV7-2
CASSLVFGTVTEAFF
>TRBJ2-1|TRBV3-1
CASSQVRGGSLDEQFF
>TRBJ2-1|TRBV10-2
CASFRDTNYNEQFF
>TRBJ1-5|TRBV7-9
CASSIGGTASNQPQHF
>TRBJ2-7|TRBV27
CASSLDEAWNEQYF
>TRBJ1-2|TRBV12-3/TRBV12-4
CASSFVVNYGYTF
>TRBJ2-1|TRBV6-2/TRBV6-3
CASKQTQGKSNNEQFF
>TRBJ2-7|TRBV7-9
CASSSIRDTSYEQYF
>TRBJ2-7|TRBV4-3
CASSQGQGTYEQYF
>TRBJ2-4|TRBV24-1
CATSNSGGHIQYF
>TRBJ2-3|TRBV18
CASSPRNPEWLAGAKDTQYF
>TRBJ2-3|TRBV28
CASSLLAGGPRGTDTQYF
>TRBJ1-1|TRBV11-2
CASSLPDLTEAFF
>TRBJ2-1|TRBV20-1
CSASPPRGSGNEQFF
>TRBJ1-1|TRBV15
CATSPGSTEAFF
>TRBJ2-7|TRBV18
CASSTTPSYEQYF
>TRBJ2-1|TRBV5-4
CASSHIGVEFF
>TRBJ2-3|TRBV29-1
CSVGLAGGFSTDTQYF
>TRBJ1-1|TRBV20-1
CSARQGAQTEAFF
>TRBJ1-2|TRBV7-7
CASSWDRGQDPNYGYTF
>TRBJ2-1|TRBV27
CASSTGLVGEQFF
>TRBJ2-5|TRBV27
CASSPGHQETQYF
>TRBJ2-3|TRBV27
CASSRGDRGRATDTQYF
>TRBJ1-1|TRBV12-5
CASGPDGPEAFF
>TRBJ2-3|TRBV7-8
CASSDSRHREAGTDTQYF
>TRBJ2-1|TRBV12-3/TRBV12-4
CASSPRRGDSYNEQFF
>TRBJ1-2|TRBV5-1
CASSPLDRTLSGGGYTF
>TRBJ2-3|TRBV10-2
CASSENGLAGFTDTQYF
>TRBJ2-1|TRBV29-1
CSVGALRLAGGTAGYNEQFF
>TRBJ2-7|TRBV7-9
CASSTLGQGPYEQYF
>TRBJ2-5|TRBV12-3/TRBV12-4
CASSSSRWVGTQYF
>TRBJ2-7|TRBV5-8
CASTPGLAVLSYEQYF
>TRBJ2-1|TRBV6-4
CASSDSKSFGNEQFF
>TRBJ2-6|TRBV12-3/TRBV12-4
CASSPVTGLSGANVLTF